This paragraph reports one T cell receptor (beta chain). Its target is not known. The entry originates in a study of cytomegalovirus exposure and HLA in healthy donors. Regarding the study as a whole: DRB1 showed the most TCR associations and HLA-C the fewest in a later analysis, as rates varied by HLA locus. Per a later analysis, 15,000 to 20,000 TCR beta sequences showed association with HLA alleles at 0.05 false discovery rate.

60 Vbeta and 13 Jbeta primers were used in PCR. The protocol was immunoSEQ multiplex PCR, while the TCRdb copy is restricted to in-frame clones and leaves out a portion. The top ten hold less than 2% of the sample, which has tens of thousands of clones, about 79% seen once. The specimen sequenced was PBMCs. The receptor was derived from a man aged 40-49 years in good health and CMV-seronegative.

CDR3 in amino acids: CASSGTSGTKYEQYF. The CDR3 DNA is TGTGCCAGCAGCGGGACTAGCGGAACAAAGTACGAGCAGTACTTC. This chain links TRBV7-9 with TRBJ2-7, with 11 bases identical to TRBD2. The CDR3 has 15 residues. Germline lookup yields CDR1 SEHNR and CDR2 FQNEAQ (reference sequence). Trimming removed 5 bases from V and 4 bases from J; junction bases left unmatched: 7.